The 16 T cell receptor beta chains given below trace back to one sample, sequenced in a study of blood T cell repertoires in COVID-19. Clones were read by immunoSEQ multiplex PCR, and TCRdb kept only the in-frame ones, dropping some. The repertoire holds approximately 440,000 clones, around 90% seen once, with around 0.6% in the top ten. The sequencing input was PBMCs or T cells enriched from blood (not recorded which). These receptors were obtained from a man younger than 35 who had recovered from COVID-19.

V gene TRBV7-9 combines with J gene TRBJ1-2, with 7 bases fitting TRBD1. Germline V lookup: CDR1 SEHNR, CDR2 FQNEAQ (reference sequence). Germline trimming cut 8 bases from V and 2 bases from J; bases unmatched to any gene: 5. This CDR3 contains 13 residues. DNA for the CDR3: TGTGCCAGCGTACTGGACAGGAACTATGGCTACACCTTC. As protein: CASVLDRNYGYTF.

This chain uses TRBV28 with TRBJ2-3, with D possibly being TRBD2 (7 bases). V was pared by 7 bases and J by 5 bases, with 19 bases between. The germline V gene has CDR1 MDHEN and CDR2 SYDVKM. This CDR3 is built from 15 residues. The DNA for the CDR3 is TGTGCCAGCACCCTTAGGGGGAGGGCCAGAGATACGCAGTATTTT. Residues: CASTLRGRARDTQYF. The full variable domain, with the rest looked up from reference TRBV28 and TRBJ2-3, is DVKVTQSSRYLVKRTGEKVFLECVQDMDHENMFWYRQDPGLGLRLIYFSYDVKMKEKGDIPEGYSVSREKKERFSLILESASTNQTSMYLCASTLRGRARDTQYFGPGTRLTVL.

V usage is TRBV5-1 and J usage is TRBJ2-6, with TRBD1 matching 9 bases. CDR1 and CDR2 from the germline V gene are SGHRS and YFSETQ. With V trimmed by 8 bases and J by 0 bases, 9 bases remained unmatched. The CDR3 runs to 17 residues. Here the CDR3 DNA reads TGCGCCAGTAAAGGAGGGACAGGGAGCTCTGGGGCCAACGTCCTGACTTTC. Translation: CASKGGTGSSGANVLTF.

This chain uses TRBV9 with TRBJ2-1, with 11 bases identical to TRBD1. V was clipped by 1 base and J by 3 bases; unmatched bases: 12. The CDR3 has 19 amino acids. Germline loops: CDR1 SGDLS, CDR2 YYNGEE. CDR3 residues: CASSVTGTGGGLRYNEQFF. The CDR3 bases are TGTGCCAGCAGCGTAACCGGGACAGGGGGAGGCTTGCGCTACAATGAGCAGTTCTTC.

The rearrangement uses TRBV9 and TRBJ1-2; D remains ambiguous. The CDR3 is 12 residues long. V gave up 5 bases and J gave up 2 bases, with 7 bases separating them. CDR1 SGDLS and CDR2 YYNGEE come from the germline V gene. The CDR3 spells CASRALNYGYTF. The CDR3, as DNA: TGTGCCAGCAGGGCTCTGAACTATGGCTACACCTTC.

The rearrangement uses TRBV28 and TRBJ1-3; tentatively, D is TRBD1 (6 bases). Trimming cost V 5 bases and J 2 bases, with 13 bases left between them. Germline CDR1 MDHEN, CDR2 SYDVKM. This CDR3 contains 15 residues. CDR3 nucleotides: TGTGCCAGCAGTACCACAGGGTTAGCTGGAAACACCATATATTTT. It encodes CASSTTGLAGNTIYF.

This chain links TRBV14 with TRBJ1-4; no definite D call. The CDR3 totals 16 residues. CDR1 and CDR2 from the germline V gene are SGHDN and FVKESK. Between the trimmed V and J ends, which lost 0 bases and 8 bases, there was a span of 16 bases. DNA for the CDR3: TGTGCCAGCAGCCAAGATGGGCCGAGACACCTCGAAAAACTGTTTTTT. Translated: CASSQDGPRHLEKLFF.

This clone was picked up many times. The gene calls are TRBV30 and TRBJ1-5; no definite D call. The germline gives CDR1 GTSNPN, CDR2 SVGIG (reference sequence). Trimming shortened V by 4 bases and J by 2 bases, and 9 bases separated the two germline ends. The CDR3 is 13 amino acids. CDR3 in amino acids: CAWIRIGNQPQHF. DNA for the CDR3: TGTGCCTGGATCAGAATCGGCAATCAGCCCCAGCATTTT.

Written as DNA, the CDR3 is TGTGCCAGCAGTTGGGCCGGGACAGGGCCCTACGAGCAGTACTTC. This translates into CASSWAGTGPYEQYF. This chain connects TRBV28 to TRBJ2-7; the match to TRBD1 covers 9 bases. J gave up 2 bases and V 4 bases, and 6 bases lay outside the gene matches. The length of the CDR3 is 15 residues. CDR1 is MDHEN, CDR2 SYDVKM, per germline.

V gene TRBV9 combines with J gene TRBJ1-6; possible D gene TRBD1, 5 bases. This CDR3 spans 14 amino acids. V was trimmed by 1 base and J by 8 bases, leaving 10 bases between them. Germline CDR1 and CDR2: SGDLS and YYNGEE. CDR3 bases: TGTGCCAGCAGCGTACCAGGGAATCATTCACCCCTCCACTTT. Translated: CASSVPGNHSPLHF.

The chain joins TRBV5-1 to TRBJ1-3, with TRBD1 as a possible D gene (6 bases). Trimming took 4 bases from V and 1 from J, leaving 9 bases between them. The CDR3 contains 14 residues. Germline CDR1 is SGHRS and CDR2 is YFSETQ. CDR3 DNA: TGCGCCAGCAGCAGCAGGGGTTCTGGAAACACCATATATTTT. Translated: CASSSRGSGNTIYF. Full variable domain (missing parts from reference TRBV5-1 and TRBJ1-3): KAGVTQTPRYLIKTRGQQVTLSCSPISGHRSVSWYQQTPGQGLQFLFEYFSETQRNKGNFPGRFSGRQFSNSRSEMNVSTLELGDSALYLCASSSRGSGNTIYFGEGSWLTVV.

The rearrangement uses TRBV6-5 and TRBJ2-7; TRBD2 might be the D (6 bases). CDR1 is MNHEY and CDR2 is SVGAGI in the germline V gene. V was shortened by 6 bases and J by 4 bases, with 13 bases between the two germline ends. The CDR3 has 13 amino acids. For the CDR3, the DNA is TGTGCCAGCAGCGGAGGGCCGTGGTACGAGCAGTACTTC. This encodes CASSGGPWYEQYF.

The J gene is TRBJ2-7, the V gene TRBV11-2, with 8 bases that match TRBD1. Germline CDR1 reads SGHAT; CDR2 reads FQNNGV. The CDR3 sequence is 13 residues long. Trimming at V came to 3 bases and at J to 3 bases, leaving 1 base not matched to a gene. This CDR3 is CASSFGQGYEQYF. CDR3 coding DNA: TGTGCCAGCAGCTTCGGACAGGGCTACGAGCAGTACTTC.

This sequence joins TRBV19 and TRBJ1-2; D unresolved. The germline V gene has CDR1 LNHDA and CDR2 SQIVND (reference sequence). This CDR3 contains 12 residues. The V end was cut by 6 bases, the J end by 4 bases, with 9 bases between. For the CDR3, the DNA is TGTGCCAGTAGCCCACTAGGCTATGGCTACACCTTC. Translating it yields CASSPLGYGYTF.

This clone was observed a single time. The CDR3 DNA sequence: TGTGCCAGCTCACCCGGGACAGGAGTAGGTGAAAAACTGTTTTTT. This translates into CASSPGTGVGEKLFF. The chain is built from TRBV18 and TRBJ1-4, with 8 nucleotides matching TRBD1. V lost 3 bases and J lost 7; bases outside the gene matches: 7. The germline V gene encodes CDR1 KGHSH and CDR2 LQKENI. The CDR3 runs to 15 residues. The full variable domain, in which reference TRBV18 and TRBJ1-4 provide the parts outside the CDR3, is NAGVMQNPRHLVRRRGQEARLRCSPMKGHSHVYWYRQLPEEGLKFMVYLQKENIIDESGMPKERFSAEFPKEGPSILRIQQVVRGDSAAYFCASSPGTGVGEKLFFGSGTQLSVL.

The rearrangement joins TRBV6-5 to TRBJ1-2; 8 nucleotides agree with TRBD1. Germline V gene data show CDR1 as MNHEY and CDR2 as SVGAGI. CDR3 length equals 13 residues. V lost 7 bases and J lost 8; bases outside the gene matches: 9. CDR3 sequence reads: CASTGQALVGYTF. CDR3 nucleotides: TGTGCCAGCACGGGACAGGCCCTTGTCGGCTACACCTTC.